Below are 23 T cell receptor beta chains sequenced from a single sample in a study of blood T cell repertoires in COVID-19. Clones were read by immunoSEQ multiplex PCR, and TCRdb kept only the in-frame ones, dropping some. The repertoire has about 59,000 clones, more than 75% of them found once; the top ten carry 10% to 15%. The sequencing sample was made of peripheral blood. Receptors originate from a man at least 80 years old with acute or convalescent COVID-19.

The chain couples TRBV4-1 to TRBJ2-1; D is uncertain. Germline V gene sequence: CDR1 MGHRA, CDR2 YSYEKL. The CDR3 length is 17 residues. Trimming took off 1 base at V and 0 bases at J, with 13 bases between the two ends. The CDR3 region is CASSQVIGGSSYNEQFF. The CDR3 nucleotides are TGCGCCAGCAGCCAAGTAATTGGCGGAAGCTCCTACAATGAGCAGTTCTTC.

The chain is built from TRBV7-2 and TRBJ2-7, with D perhaps matching TRBD2 (6 bases). V shed 4 bases and J shed 7 bases, with 11 bases lying between them. The CDR3 has 12 amino acids. CDR1 is SGHTA, CDR2 FQGNSA, per germline. CDR3 bases: TGTGCCAGCAGCTGGGACTTGGATGAGCAGTACTTC. Translating gives CASSWDLDEQYF. Full variable domain (rest looked up from reference TRBV7-2 and TRBJ2-7): GAGVSQSPSNKVTEKGKDVELRCDPISGHTALYWYRQSLGQGLEFLIYFQGNSAPDKSGLPSDRFSAERTGGSVSTLTIQRTQQEDSAVYLCASSWDLDEQYFGPGTRLTVT.

The CDR3 here is CAISDTYEQYF. The CDR3 DNA is TGTGCCATCAGCGACACCTACGAGCAGTACTTC. The V gene is TRBV10-3, the J gene TRBJ2-7; D remains unclear. The CDR3 length is 11 residues. With 6 bases removed from V and 2 bases from J, the gap between germline ends came to 5 bases. Germline V lookup: CDR1 ENHRY, CDR2 SYGVKD.

The table lists this clone with a few counts. The chain links TRBV10-2 to TRBJ2-7, with D possibly being TRBD2 (6 bases). The germline V gene encodes CDR1 WSHSY and CDR2 SAAADI. Trimming removed 8 bases from V and 0 bases from J, with 23 bases in between. This CDR3 is built from 17 residues. The chain's CDR3 is CASAERRGLSSSYEQYF. Written as DNA, the CDR3 is TGCGCCAGCGCGGAGCGGAGGGGCCTTTCGAGCTCCTACGAGCAGTACTTC.

The chain's CDR3 is CASSQEAGPGNTIYF. The CDR3 DNA reads TGCGCCAGCAGCCAAGAGGCAGGGCCGGGAAACACCATATATTTT. The chain is built from TRBV4-1 and TRBJ1-3; possible D gene TRBD1, 5 bases. Per the germline V gene, CDR1 is MGHRA and CDR2 is YSYEKL. With 0 bases removed from V and 4 bases from J, the gap between germline ends came to 10 bases. The CDR3 is 15 residues long.

The chain joins TRBV7-8 to TRBJ2-7; TRBD2 agrees at 7 bases. V trimming: 1 base; J trimming: 1 base; junction bases outside the gene matches: 7. Germline loops: CDR1 SGHVS, CDR2 FQNEAQ. The CDR3 is made up of 16 amino acids. For the CDR3, the DNA is TGTGCCAGCAGCTTAGGGTGGGGAGGGAATTCCTACGAGCAGTACTTC. This codes for CASSLGWGGNSYEQYF.

The chain recombines TRBV30 with TRBJ1-2; D is perhaps TRBD1 (5 bases). The CDR3 spans 14 residues. Germline lookup yields CDR1 GTSNPN and CDR2 SVGIG (reference sequence). The V and J ends lost 4 bases and 4 bases respectively, with 16 bases between them. CDR3 sequence reads: CAWIWGRGLYGYTF. The DNA of the CDR3 is TGTGCCTGGATCTGGGGACGGGGACTCTATGGCTACACCTTC.

The J gene is TRBJ2-3, the V gene TRBV6-5; D may be TRBD2 (5 bases). The CDR3 is made up of 15 amino acids. Germline lookup yields CDR1 MNHEY and CDR2 SVGAGI. Trimming pared 1 base from V and 0 bases from J, leaving 8 bases between. CDR3 nucleotide sequence: TGTGCCAGCAGTTACTTGGCGGGTAGCACAGATACGCAGTATTTT. Its protein product is CASSYLAGSTDTQYF.

This clone was seen a few times. This rearrangement joins TRBV2 to TRBJ1-1; TRBD1 matches 12 bases. The germline CDR1 and CDR2 sequences are SNHLY and FYNNEI. This CDR3 is 14 amino acids long. The J segment lost 1 base and the V segment lost 8 bases, leaving 2 bases of the junction unmatched. The CDR3 protein is CASSGQGANTEAFF. The CDR3 DNA reads as TGTGCCAGCTCGGGACAGGGGGCGAACACTGAAGCTTTCTTT.

The V call is TRBV12-3 or TRBV12-4, the J call TRBJ1-5, with D unresolved. V was clipped by 4 bases and J by 3 bases, with 7 bases between them. The CDR3 length is 13 residues. The CDR3 nucleotides are TGTGCCAGCAGTTGGACTGTCAATCAGCCCCAGCATTTT. Amino acid sequence: CASSWTVNQPQHF.

This clone was detected once. This chain connects TRBV5-1 to TRBJ2-3, with D perhaps matching TRBD2 (5 bases). This CDR3 is 13 amino acids long. Germline CDR1 reads SGHRS; CDR2 reads YFSETQ. V was trimmed by 2 bases and J by 11 bases, leaving 15 bases between them. CDR3 DNA sequence: TGCGCCAGCAGCTTACTAGGGTTCTCGATGCAGTATTTT. Residues: CASSLLGFSMQYF.

The chain links TRBV6-6 to TRBJ2-3; D unresolved. CDR1 is MNHNY, CDR2 SVGAGI, per germline (reference sequence). The V end lost 2 bases, the J end lost 2 bases, and 8 bases lay between the germline ends. The CDR3 consists of 14 residues. Here the CDR3 DNA reads TGTGCCAGCAGTTACGAGGAGAACACAGATACGCAGTATTTT. As protein: CASSYEENTDTQYF.

This clone appeared a single time. V and J are TRBV13 and TRBJ2-2; D possibly corresponds to TRBD2 (6 bases). In germline, CDR1 is PRHDT, CDR2 FYEKMQ (reference sequence). This CDR3 region has 15 residues. V was pared by 4 bases and J by 3 bases, with 12 bases between. Here the CDR3 DNA reads TGTGCCAGCAGCTCCAGTAGGAGGGACACCGGGGAGCTGTTTTTT. Translated, it gives CASSSSRRDTGELFF.

This chain joins TRBV3-1 (or the pseudogene TRBV3-2) and TRBJ1-4; D not certain. V lost 4 bases and J lost 8, with 14 bases in between. The germline gives CDR1 LGHDT, CDR2 YNNKEL (reference sequence). The CDR3 contains 14 residues. DNA for the CDR3: TGTGCCAGCAGCCTACGGACGGCGGGGGAAAAACTGTTTTTT. The encoded protein is CASSLRTAGEKLFF.

This chain connects TRBV5-6 to TRBJ2-3; D unresolved. Per the germline V gene, CDR1 is SGHDT and CDR2 is YYEEEE. The V gene lost 0 bases and the J gene lost 0 bases, with 5 bases spanning the gap. The length of the CDR3 is 14 residues. The CDR3 reads CASSLAASTDTQYF. The CDR3 DNA reads as TGTGCCAGCAGCTTGGCAGCGAGCACAGATACGCAGTATTTT.

V usage is TRBV6-5 and J usage is TRBJ2-4; 8 nucleotides agree with TRBD1. The J segment lost 8 bases and the V segment lost 4 bases, leaving 13 bases of the junction unmatched. The germline V gene has CDR1 MNHEY and CDR2 SVGAGI. There are 16 residues in the CDR3. DNA for the CDR3: TGTGCCAGCAGTTCGACAGGGGTACGGCAGAGGGACATTCAGTACTTC. The encoded protein is CASSSTGVRQRDIQYF.

This rearrangement joins TRBV2 to TRBJ1-3; unclear D gene. Trimming cost V 6 bases and J 0 bases, with 9 bases left between them. This CDR3 region has 14 residues. Looked up from germline, CDR1 is SNHLY and CDR2 is FYNNEI. DNA for the CDR3: TGTGCCAGCAGGAGATCTATCTCTGGAAACACCATATATTTT. Residues: CASRRSISGNTIYF.

The chain couples TRBV10-2 to TRBJ1-2; no clear D gene. Trimming took off 3 bases at V and 4 bases at J, with 9 bases between the two ends. This CDR3 is built from 13 residues. CDR1 and CDR2 (germline): WSHSY, SAAADI. CDR3 residues: CASSDTDSYGYTF. The CDR3 DNA reads TGCGCCAGCAGTGACACAGATAGCTATGGCTACACCTTC.

The chain carries TRBV7-8 and TRBJ1-3; D perhaps matches TRBD1 (5 bases). Per the germline V gene, CDR1 is SGHVS and CDR2 is FQNEAQ. Trimming cost V 5 bases and J 2 bases, with 16 bases left between them. CDR3 size: 16 residues. CDR3 protein: CASSPRGRGTGNTIYF. The CDR3 nucleotides read TGTGCCAGCAGCCCCCGGGGGAGGGGTACTGGAAACACCATATATTTT.

The chain carries TRBV6-1 and TRBJ2-1, with TRBD1 matching 9 bases. V lost 2 bases and J lost 4; bases outside the gene matches: 6. CDR1 and CDR2 from the germline V gene are MNHNS and SASEGT. The CDR3 extends over 16 amino acids. This CDR3 is CASSERGQGKYNEQFF. The CDR3 DNA reads as TGTGCCAGCAGTGAAAGGGGACAGGGAAAGTACAATGAGCAGTTCTTC.

V usage is TRBV29-1 and J usage is TRBJ2-3; 10 bases align to TRBD2. Germline V CDR1 and CDR2: SQVTM, ANQGSEA. The CDR3 contains 16 residues. Trimming took 1 base from V and 3 from J; bases not matched to a gene: 7. In DNA form, the CDR3 reads TGCAGCGTTGAAGGGAAGTCTAGCGGGAGTACAGATACGCAGTATTTT. Translating it yields CSVEGKSSGSTDTQYF.

The chain couples TRBV19 to TRBJ1-2; 9 nucleotides agree with TRBD1. Losses at the gene ends were 5 bases for V and 1 base for J; bases not matched to a gene: 8. This CDR3 contains 16 residues. The germline V gene encodes CDR1 LNHDA and CDR2 SQIVND (reference sequence). The CDR3 protein is CASSPATGGYNYGYTF. CDR3 nucleotide sequence: TGTGCCAGTAGTCCCGCGACAGGGGGATATAACTATGGCTACACCTTC.

The rearrangement joins TRBV5-1 to TRBJ2-7; perhaps TRBD1 as D (6 bases). V was trimmed by 4 bases and J by 6 bases, leaving 17 bases between them. CDR3 length: 14 residues. CDR1 and CDR2 (germline): SGHRS, YFSETQ. CDR3 sequence (DNA): TGCGCCAGCAGCGGAAACACAGGGAGAGTCGAGCAGTACTTC. Protein: CASSGNTGRVEQYF.